This T cell receptor (beta chain) was captured in a study of T cell responses to AZD1222 COVID-19 vaccine. Sequenced by immunoSEQ multiplex PCR; TCRdb stores in-frame clones only, minus some. The table lists about 120,000 clones, about 91% of them singletons. The germline V gene has CDR1 SGHVS and CDR2 FQNEAQ. The V end was cut by 5 bases, the J end by 8 bases, with 15 bases between. The CDR3 length is 13 residues. Comment on this clone: Antigen unknown.

Whole-study results and caveats: Reports say nearly half of spike-specific TCRs go after unmutated variant regions.

This rearrangement joins TRBV7-8 to TRBJ1-2; no clear D gene. The TCR originated in an adult in good health. Sequenced material: peripheral blood, taken on day 0 of AZD1222 vaccination. The CDR3 region has the DNA TGTGCCAGCAGCAGTGAGACGGGTGTCGGCTACACCTTC. Protein: CASSSETGVGYTF.